This T cell receptor (beta chain) originates from a study of shared clonotypes between healthy human individuals. Overall study: Researchers assigned three CD4 naive, three CD4 memory, two CD8 naive and one CD8 memory plate to each donor.

Method: immunoSEQ multiplex PCR; TCRdb's copy keeps in-frame clones and lacks some. The sample yields 600,000 to 750,000 clones, 90% seen once. This CDR3 region has 14 residues. Germline loops: CDR1 MNHEY, CDR2 SMNVEV (reference sequence). V gave up 5 bases and J gave up 5 bases, with 14 bases separating them. Points on this clone: Its antigen is not identified.

Study conclusions and caveats: Sequencing of the sorted subsets was shown by rarefaction to be incomplete despite large depth. Generation of non-shared clonotypes was less probable than generation of clonotypes shared by all four donors. Naive subsets usually exceeded memory subsets in estimated richness.

The receptor comes from a man aged 18 to 29 in good health. Some clones in this sample may be carry-over from other donors' samples. The sequencing sample was made of memory CD8+ T cells from PBMCs. Subset denoted: CD45RO+ cells pooled with CCR7-negative TemRA cells. The rearrangement uses TRBV27 and TRBJ2-3; the D gene is possibly TRBD2 (6 bases). The DNA for the CDR3 is TGTGCCAGCAGTCTCGGGACTCCTAAAGATACGCAGTATTTT. It translates to CASSLGTPKDTQYF.